These 27 T cell receptor beta chains were sequenced from one sample in a study of shared clonotypes between healthy human individuals. Profiled with immunoSEQ multiplex PCR; TCRdb holds only in-frame clones, not every one. The sample records around 1.4 million clones, 98% being singletons. What was sequenced was naive CD4+ T cells sorted from blood. The sample's subset: CD45RA+ positively selected. The receptors shown here come from a man between 25 and 39 years old in good health.

The rearrangement links TRBV18 to TRBJ2-7; TRBD1 agrees at 8 bases. After removal of 2 bases from V and 3 bases from J, the junction contained 6 bases not matched to a gene. Germline CDR1 is KGHSH and CDR2 is LQKENI. CDR3 size: 15 residues. The CDR3 DNA reads as TGTGCCAGCTCACCAGCCGGGACAGGAAACTACGAGCAGTACTTC. Its translation is CASSPAGTGNYEQYF.

The V call is TRBV30, the J call TRBJ1-1, with a weak D call TRBD1 (5 bases). Germline V CDR1 and CDR2: GTSNPN, SVGIG (reference sequence). CDR3 length: 13 amino acids. The V end lost 1 base, the J end lost 1 base, and 7 bases lay between the germline ends. In DNA form, the CDR3 reads TGTGCCTGGAGTGCGGGGGGGAACACTGAAGCTTTCTTT. Translated, it gives CAWSAGGNTEAFF.

The rearrangement links TRBV6-5 to TRBJ2-5; possibly TRBD1 or TRBD2 for D (6 bases each). This CDR3 contains 15 residues. The ends were cut back, 2 bases at V and 3 bases at J, with 13 bases in the middle. Germline V lookup: CDR1 MNHEY, CDR2 SVGAGI. The CDR3 DNA follows: TGTGCCAGCAGTTACCGGGGGCGCCCTGAAGAGACCCAGTACTTC. Residues: CASSYRGRPEETQYF.

The rearrangement links TRBV28 to TRBJ1-2; TRBD1 might be the D (6 bases). This CDR3 has 14 amino acids. The germline V gene encodes CDR1 MDHEN and CDR2 SYDVKM. Trimming removed 6 bases at V and 6 bases at J, with 17 bases between. CDR3 in amino acids: CASRPQGPANGYTF. For the CDR3, the DNA is TGTGCCAGCAGGCCACAGGGCCCCGCTAATGGCTACACCTTC.

The rearrangement uses TRBV6-5 and TRBJ1-1; D gene ambiguous. Germline V lookup: CDR1 MNHEY, CDR2 SVGAGI. V shed 0 bases and J shed 4 bases, with 15 bases lying between them. The CDR3 is 16 amino acids. The CDR3 DNA follows: TGTGCCAGCAGTTACTCGAGTCGTCAGGCGGGCACTGAAGCTTTCTTT. This encodes CASSYSSRQAGTEAFF.

Remarks on this clone: Other DNA sequences in this specimen translate into the identical CDR3. The V gene is TRBV9, the J gene TRBJ2-5, with D uncertain. V dropped 0 bases and J dropped 1 base, with 4 bases sitting between them. This CDR3 is 13 amino acids long. Germline V lookup: CDR1 SGDLS, CDR2 YYNGEE. The CDR3 coding sequence is TGTGCCAGCAGCGTAGCCCCCCAAGAGACCCAGTACTTC. Protein product: CASSVAPQETQYF.

The chain employs TRBV5-1 and TRBJ2-2, with D hard to call. Germline V gene data show CDR1 as SGHRS and CDR2 as YFSETQ. This CDR3 has 15 amino acids. V dropped 0 bases and J dropped 5 bases, with 11 bases sitting between them. The CDR3 sequence is CASSLGWSETGELFF. The CDR3, as DNA: TGCGCCAGCAGCTTGGGTTGGTCGGAAACCGGGGAGCTGTTTTTT.

To note about this clone: The sample contains more than one DNA sequence encoding this CDR3. J is TRBJ2-3 and V is TRBV20-1; TRBD1 might be the D (5 bases). The CDR3 loop spans 11 amino acids. The germline gives CDR1 DFQATT, CDR2 SNEGSKA (reference sequence). With 5 bases removed from V and 4 bases from J, the gap between germline ends came to 7 bases. CDR3 in DNA: TGCAGTGCTTCAGGGCCAGATACGCAGTATTTT. This sequence encodes CSASGPDTQYF.

This chain joins TRBV11-1 and TRBJ2-7; D possibly corresponds to TRBD2 (5 bases). This CDR3 is built from 17 residues. Germline assignment: CDR1 SGHAT and CDR2 FQDESV (reference sequence). Trimming stripped 5 bases from V and 4 bases from J, with 24 bases between. The CDR3 DNA reads as TGTGCCAGCAGCGCTTCGAGCGGCCTTATTCGTCGTTACGAGCAGTACTTC. It is translated as CASSASSGLIRRYEQYF.

This clone was counted a single time. This sequence joins TRBV5-1 and TRBJ2-7, with 7 bases identical to TRBD2. J was trimmed by 7 bases and V by 1 base; bases with no gene match: 8. Germline loops: CDR1 SGHRS, CDR2 YFSETQ. There are 14 residues in the CDR3. CDR3 DNA: TGCGCCAGCAGCTTGTCGGGAGGCGCGATAGAGCAGTACTTC. It encodes CASSLSGGAIEQYF. The full variable domain, rest sourced from reference TRBV5-1 and TRBJ2-7, is KAGVTQTPRYLIKTRGQQVTLSCSPISGHRSVSWYQQTPGQGLQFLFEYFSETQRNKGNFPGRFSGRQFSNSRSEMNVSTLELGDSALYLCASSLSGGAIEQYFGPGTRLTVT.

The chain combines TRBV10-3 with TRBJ1-2, with TRBD1 matching 7 bases. This CDR3 region has 14 residues. Germline V gene lookup returns CDR1 ENHRY and CDR2 SYGVKD. Germline trimming cut 2 bases from V and 4 bases from J; bases unmatched to any gene: 4. The CDR3 DNA is TGTGCCATCAGTGAGGGGGACAGCACCTATGGCTACACCTTC. It specifies CAISEGDSTYGYTF.

V is TRBV11-2 and J is TRBJ2-7; 9 nucleotides align to TRBD1. CDR1 and CDR2 from the germline V gene are SGHAT and FQNNGV. This CDR3 is built from 16 residues. V lost 3 bases to trimming and J lost 3 bases; unmatched junction nucleotides: 9. The CDR3 spells CASSFGTGTGFYEQYF. CDR3 nucleotide sequence: TGTGCCAGCAGCTTTGGAACCGGGACAGGGTTCTACGAGCAGTACTTC.

This rearrangement joins TRBV18 to TRBJ2-2; unclear D gene. Germline V gives CDR1 KGHSH, CDR2 LQKENI. V dropped 0 bases and J dropped 6 bases, with 5 bases sitting between them. This CDR3 comprises 13 residues. CDR3: CASSPPQAGELFF. The CDR3 region has the DNA TGTGCCAGCTCACCACCGCAGGCCGGGGAGCTGTTTTTT.

The chain employs TRBV28 and TRBJ2-7; 12 bases fit TRBD2. Germline CDR1 and CDR2: MDHEN and SYDVKM. The CDR3 sequence is 16 residues long. V lost 3 bases and J lost 6; bases outside the gene matches: 9. The CDR3 protein is CASSFSPGLAGTEQYF. CDR3 coding DNA: TGTGCCAGCAGTTTTTCTCCTGGACTAGCGGGGACCGAGCAGTACTTC.

The rearrangement uses TRBV29-1 and TRBJ2-1; TRBD1 is a possible D gene (5 bases). Germline CDR1 is SQVTM and CDR2 is ANQGSEA. This CDR3 has 15 residues. V was cut by 5 bases and J by 0 bases, with 14 bases left in between. CDR3 DNA: TGCAGCGTTTTACGCAGGGTGGGCTCCTACAATGAGCAGTTCTTC. This encodes CSVLRRVGSYNEQFF.

Only one count was recorded for this clone. V is TRBV10-2 and J is TRBJ1-2, with unresolved D. This CDR3 contains 14 residues. Germline CDR1 reads WSHSY; CDR2 reads SAAADI. Trimming pared 6 bases from V and 8 bases from J, leaving 19 bases between. CDR3 sequence reads: CASRESAGPGGYTF. In DNA form, the CDR3 reads TGCGCCAGCAGGGAATCGGCGGGCCCCGGGGGCTACACCTTC.

The chain links TRBV7-8 to TRBJ1-1; 7 bases agree with TRBD1. The CDR3 is 18 residues long. Germline trimming cut 0 bases from V and 2 bases from J; bases unmatched to any gene: 12. The germline CDR1 and CDR2 sequences are SGHVS and FQNEAQ. DNA for the CDR3: TGTGCCAGCAGCTTAGCCTACCGGGACAGCGGTTTTAACACTGAAGCTTTCTTT. Protein sequence: CASSLAYRDSGFNTEAFF.

With regard to this clone: The same CDR3 arises from other DNA sequences in this sample as well. This rearrangement joins TRBV28 to TRBJ2-7, with 7 bases fitting TRBD2. The CDR3 length is 14 residues. V gave up 1 base and J gave up 3 bases; unmatched junction bases: 3. The V gene's germline CDR1 is MDHEN and CDR2 SYDVKM. The CDR3, as DNA: TGTGCCAGCAGTTTATTCGGCGGGAGCTACGAGCAGTACTTC. Protein: CASSLFGGSYEQYF.

The chain uses TRBV5-1 and TRBJ2-2, with 8 bases that match TRBD1. The CDR3 contains 15 residues. Trimming cost V 1 base and J 4 bases; bases outside gene matches: 3. Germline loops: CDR1 SGHRS, CDR2 YFSETQ. CDR3 protein: CASSLLGQGTGELFF. As DNA, the CDR3 is TGCGCCAGCAGCTTGCTCGGACAGGGCACCGGGGAGCTGTTTTTT.

The V gene is TRBV19, the J gene TRBJ2-1; 8 positions match TRBD2. The CDR3 loop spans 16 amino acids. V lost 6 bases and J lost 3; bases outside the gene matches: 10. CDR1 is LNHDA, CDR2 SQIVND, per germline (reference sequence). In DNA form, the CDR3 reads TGTGCCAGTAGCCACCTCGTTAGCGGGGACTACAATGAGCAGTTCTTC. This encodes CASSHLVSGDYNEQFF. Using reference TRBV19 and TRBJ2-1 for the parts outside the CDR3, the full variable domain is DGGITQSPKYLFRKEGQNVTLSCEQNLNHDAMYWYRQDPGQGLRLIYYSQIVNDFQKGDIAEGYSVSREKKESFPLTVTSAQKNPTAFYLCASSHLVSGDYNEQFFGPGTRLTVL.

This clone came up once. J is TRBJ2-2 and V is TRBV11-2; TRBD1 matches 7 bases. CDR3 length: 16 amino acids. V gave up 2 bases and J gave up 4 bases; unmatched junction bases: 7. CDR1 is SGHAT, CDR2 FQNNGV, per germline. The CDR3: CASSLLGGGSTGELFF. The CDR3, as DNA: TGTGCCAGCAGCTTACTAGGGGGCGGGTCCACCGGGGAGCTGTTTTTT. The complete variable domain, with remaining parts taken from reference TRBV11-2 and TRBJ2-2, reads EAGVAQSPRYKIIEKRQSVAFWCNPISGHATLYWYQQILGQGPKLLIQFQNNGVVDDSQLPKDRFSAERLKGVDSTLKIQPAKLEDSAVYLCASSLLGGGSTGELFFGEGSRLTVL.

On this clone itself: Other DNA sequences within the sample encode an identical CDR3. J is TRBJ2-7 and V is TRBV18; TRBD1 aligns across 8 bases. Germline V gene sequence: CDR1 KGHSH, CDR2 LQKENI. V was clipped by 2 bases and J by 2 bases; unmatched bases: 2. The CDR3 has 14 amino acids. The CDR3 here is CASSPTGGTYEQYF. In nucleotides, the CDR3 is TGTGCCAGCTCACCAACAGGGGGTACCTACGAGCAGTACTTC.

The rearrangement links TRBV6-6 to TRBJ1-5; no firm D call. V lost 0 bases, J lost 8 bases, and 14 bases lay in between. The CDR3 runs to 15 residues. CDR1 MNHNY and CDR2 SVGAGI come from the germline V gene (reference sequence). As DNA, the CDR3 is TGTGCCAGCAGTTACTCGGTTCCATCGGCGGAGCCCCAGCATTTT. It yields the protein CASSYSVPSAEPQHF.

V usage is TRBV27 and J usage is TRBJ2-3, with 8 bases aligning to TRBD2. The J segment lost 1 base and the V segment lost 4 bases, leaving 4 bases of the junction unmatched. Germline V CDR1 and CDR2: MNHEY, SMNVEV (reference sequence). The CDR3 runs to 15 residues. CDR3 coding DNA: TGTGCCAGCAGTTCGGGGGGGTTGGGCACAGATACGCAGTATTTT. It codes for CASSSGGLGTDTQYF.

This CDR3 reads CASKREGPGANVLTF. CDR3 nucleotide sequence: TGTGCCAGTAAACGGGAGGGCCCAGGGGCCAACGTCCTGACTTTC. V usage is TRBV19 and J usage is TRBJ2-6; TRBD2 matches 8 bases. The length of the CDR3 is 15 residues. The germline V gene has CDR1 LNHDA and CDR2 SQIVND (reference sequence). With V trimmed by 7 bases and J by 4 bases, 6 bases remained unmatched. Complete variable domain (other parts from reference TRBV19 and TRBJ2-6): DGGITQSPKYLFRKEGQNVTLSCEQNLNHDAMYWYRQDPGQGLRLIYYSQIVNDFQKGDIAEGYSVSREKKESFPLTVTSAQKNPTAFYLCASKREGPGANVLTFGAGSRLTVL.

In regard to this clone: The sample holds other DNA sequences that translate to the same CDR3. The CDR3 sequence: CASSPASSYNEQFF. The CDR3 coding sequence is TGTGCCAGCAGTCCGGCGAGCTCCTACAATGAGCAGTTCTTC. V gene TRBV9 combines with J gene TRBJ2-1; D is uncertain. Trimming took off 5 bases at V and 0 bases at J, with 9 bases between the two ends. This CDR3 is 14 amino acids long. CDR1 is SGDLS and CDR2 is YYNGEE in the germline V gene. Variable domain in full (rest from reference TRBV9 and TRBJ2-1): DSGVTQTPKHLITATGQRVTLRCSPRSGDLSVYWYQQSLDQGLQFLIQYYNGEERAKGNILERFSAQQFPDLHSELNLSSLELGDSALYFCASSPASSYNEQFFGPGTRLTVL.

This chain connects TRBV11-2 to TRBJ2-3, with TRBD2 as a possible D gene (6 bases). This CDR3 is built from 18 residues. Germline V gene data show CDR1 as SGHAT and CDR2 as FQNNGV. Between the trimmed V and J ends, which lost 5 bases and 0 bases, there was a span of 21 bases. The CDR3 loop is CASSQTPVLAASTDTQYF. In DNA, the CDR3 is TGTGCCAGCAGCCAAACCCCGGTTTTAGCGGCTAGCACAGATACGCAGTATTTT.